This T cell receptor beta chain was sequenced during a study of blood T cell repertoires in COVID-19. This clone appeared a single time. Produced via immunoSEQ multiplex PCR; TCRdb's table is partial and in-frame only. Of 210,000 or so clones listed, nearly 85% are singletons. The junction had 7 bases not matched to a gene; V was cut back by 3 bases and J by 0 bases. CDR1 LNHDA and CDR2 SQIVND come from the germline V gene (reference sequence). This CDR3 has 16 amino acids. V usage is TRBV19 and J usage is TRBJ2-7; 8 bases agree with TRBD2. Sequencing was performed on peripheral blood. The sequence derives from a woman in her twenties or thirties with COVID-19, enrolled during active disease. The CDR3 sequence: CASSINGLASSYEQYF. CDR3 bases: TGTGCCAGTAGTATCAATGGACTAGCCTCCTCCTACGAGCAGTACTTC.